This T cell receptor (beta chain) was obtained from a study of T cells in Graves' hyperthyroidism and ophthalmopathy (dated by TCRdb to about 2019). For the wider study: Peripheral blood samples were taken at the time of initial diagnosis, prior to any treatment. Prospective prediction of ophthalmopathy was tested in an independent validation cohort consisting of about 19 hyperthyroidism patients and 15 to 17 patients who later progressed to ophthalmopathy. Once sampling was done, hyperthyroidism patients were given methimazole at a starting dose of 30 mg daily, whereas ophthalmopathy patients were given high-dose intravenous methylprednisolone. For training and testing, the approximately 92 patients in the discovery cohort were randomly divided in a 7:3 ratio. TCR Vbeta CDR3 sequencing of around 130 peripheral blood samples (roughly 41 ophthalmopathy, around 80 hyperthyroidism and approximately 17 progressor patients) is reported in the paper. TCR V-J signatures able to tell the groups apart were searched for in a discovery cohort of approximately 95 patients, of whom more than 40 had Graves' ophthalmopathy and roughly 57 had stable Graves' hyperthyroidism. The study also compared thyroid tissue and blood T-cell repertoires from about six Graves' hyperthyroidism patients. Results the study describes overall, beyond this receptor: Most expanded thyroid clonotypes (frequency above 0.001) were also detected in blood, suggesting blood repertoires may reflect thyroid immune responses. Sample size was not statistically predetermined, and blinding of investigators to group allocation was not performed. Ophthalmopathy was separated from stable hyperthyroidism by a 13 V-J signature model, with 85% to 90% sensitivity and about 81% specificity obtained in cross-validation and 80%/75% obtained in testing. During validation, the model predicted progression to ophthalmopathy a median of around 7 months ahead of onset, with almost 71% sensitivity and around 73% specificity.

The TCR beta CDR3 regions were amplified from RNA transcripts. The TCR CDR3 was subjected to a first round of RT-PCR using the HTBI primer set and the Qiagen OneStep RT-PCR kit. Libraries were constructed in a second round of multiplex PCR, after which size selection and purification were performed. Paired-end sequencing of the libraries was performed with 100 bp reads on an Illumina HiSeq2000. The source study handled its data this way. SOAPnuke was used to process the raw data, removing reads that contained adapters or uncalled bases, had a mean Phred below 15, or lacked an exact match to the constant primer or identifier. COPE v1.2.5 was used to merge the high-quality paired reads, and each unique nucleotide sequence was defined as a clonotype. Clonotypes were aligned to IMGT TRBV, TRBD and TRBJ reference segments using MiTCR v1.1. Only V-J combinations with frequency above 0.0001, covering approximately 99% of repertoires, were analysed. A TCS score was defined as the ratio of F50 (clonal expansion) to E x V (chaos), with BLOSUM62-based TCRdist applied between CDR3 peptides within each V-J. Welch's t-statistics and random forest reduced roughly 540 V-J features to 10 to 15, which were used in a naive Bayes classifier (R e1071). The public reads were reprocessed in TCRdb via fastp at Q25 and MiXCR, keeping in-frame beta chains. Every distinct CDR3 protein forms one entry, paired with its most common genes and DNA. What appears here as the V and J calls and clone size reflects TCRdb's work, not the paper's. For this sample there are about 200,000 distinct CDR3 sequences; about 17% appear just once. In total, the top ten clones hold about 56% of the sample.

According to the germline V gene, CDR1 reads SNHLY and CDR2 reads FYNNEI. At the junction V is shortened by 0 bases and J by 0 bases; bases outside the gene matches: 3. The CDR3 covers 16 residues, taking in both the cysteine and the phenylalanine. Just the 48-base CDR3 DNA is kept, in frame starting at base 1. Stable Graves' hyperthyroidism was defined as no progression to ophthalmopathy during 18 months of follow-up. Hyperthyroidism patients were newly diagnosed, had a disease duration of under 2 months, and were aged 18 to 65 years. Exclusion was applied to patients with uncontrolled infections, other autoimmune diseases, pregnancy or lactation. Diagnoses were based on clinical symptoms, serum thyroxine and TRAb, thyroid ultrasound and orbital computed tomography. Ficoll-Paque density gradient centrifugation was used to isolate PBMCs from about 9.4 ml of fresh peripheral blood. Total RNA was extracted with Trizol reagent, and quality was checked on an Agilent 2100 Bioanalyzer.

Notes on this clonotype: Which antigen it targets is not known. No quality values exist for individual bases; no much larger clone is one base distant.

The sequence was collected from a woman aged 45-65 years with Graves' hyperthyroidism. Sequencing was carried out using blood. The chain joins TRBV2 to TRBJ2-3; 7 central nucleotides agree with TRBD2. The DNA reads TGTGCCAGCAGTGAAGCATGGGGGGGAAGCACAGATACGCAGTATTTT. This translates into CASSEAWGGSTDTQYF.